Shown below are 10 T cell receptor beta chains from a single sample sequenced in a study of blood T cell repertoires in COVID-19. Clones were read by immunoSEQ multiplex PCR, and TCRdb kept only the in-frame ones, dropping some. The sample contains a few hundred thousand clones, roughly 89% of which appear only once. The specimen was PBMCs or T cells enriched from blood (not recorded which). The receptors shown here come from a woman aged 40 to 50 who had recovered from COVID-19.

This chain joins TRBV24-1 and TRBJ2-3, with D perhaps TRBD1 (5 bases). The V end lost 5 bases, the J end lost 5 bases, and 13 bases lay between the germline ends. This CDR3 spans 14 amino acids. Germline loops: CDR1 KGHDR, CDR2 SFDVKD. The CDR3: CATSVSGQGDTQYF. The CDR3 nucleotides read TGTGCCACCAGTGTTTCAGGGCAAGGAGATACGCAGTATTTT.

The V call is TRBV4-1, the J call TRBJ2-5; D might be TRBD2 (5 bases). Germline lookup yields CDR1 MGHRA and CDR2 YSYEKL. The V and J ends lost 0 bases and 3 bases respectively, with 11 bases between them. The CDR3 totals 15 residues. The chain's CDR3 is CASSQDGRTEETQYF. The CDR3 DNA sequence: TGCGCCAGCAGCCAAGATGGTCGGACTGAAGAGACCCAGTACTTC.

The rearrangement joins TRBV9 to TRBJ2-7, with D hard to call. The CDR3 covers 11 residues. The V end lost 4 bases, the J end lost 3 bases, and 5 bases lay between the germline ends. CDR1 is SGDLS, CDR2 YYNGEE, per germline. DNA of the CDR3: TGTGCCAGCAGCCCATGCTACGAGCAGTACTTC. Its translation: CASSPCYEQYF.

The rearrangement links TRBV27 to TRBJ2-5; 7 positions agree with TRBD2. Germline V gene sequence: CDR1 MNHEY, CDR2 SMNVEV (reference sequence). The CDR3 extends over 13 amino acids. Trimming cost V 6 bases and J 4 bases; bases outside gene matches: 5. This CDR3 reads CASRPTSLETQYF. CDR3 bases: TGTGCCAGCAGACCGACTAGCTTAGAGACCCAGTACTTC.

The rearrangement uses TRBV5-8 and TRBJ2-5, with 8 nucleotides matching TRBD1. The CDR3 spans 14 residues. Per the germline V gene, CDR1 is SGHTS and CDR2 is YDEGEE. V lost 4 bases to trimming and J lost 2 bases; unmatched junction nucleotides: 4. CDR3 DNA: TGTGCCAGCAGCCCAGGACAGGGACAAGAGACCCAGTACTTC. Translated: CASSPGQGQETQYF.

V usage is TRBV7-2 and J usage is TRBJ2-5, with 7 bases fitting TRBD1. V shed 4 bases and J 4 bases; nucleotides not matched to a gene: 9. Germline CDR1 is SGHTA and CDR2 is FQGNSA. The CDR3 runs to 15 residues. The CDR3 protein is CASSSRKGALETQYF. The DNA for the CDR3 is TGTGCCAGCAGCTCTCGGAAGGGGGCCCTAGAGACCCAGTACTTC.

V is TRBV14 and J is TRBJ2-3; a possible D gene is TRBD1 (5 bases). This CDR3 is built from 13 residues. Germline assignment: CDR1 SGHDN and CDR2 FVKESK. The germline V and J ends were trimmed by 2 bases and 7 bases, with 10 bases remaining between them. CDR3: CASSQQGINTQYF. CDR3 sequence (DNA): TGTGCCAGCAGCCAACAGGGAATTAATACGCAGTATTTT.

This chain joins TRBV14 and TRBJ2-1; D possibly corresponds to TRBD1 (5 bases). V lost 6 bases, J lost 10 bases, and 16 bases lay in between. The CDR3 is made up of 13 amino acids. Germline CDR1 SGHDN, CDR2 FVKESK. CDR3 in DNA: TGTGCCAGCAGTCGAAACCTTAAGGGGGAGCAGTTCTTC. Its translation: CASSRNLKGEQFF. Full variable domain (remainder filled in from reference TRBV14 and TRBJ2-1): EAGVTQFPSHSVIEKGQTVTLRCDPISGHDNLYWYRRVMGKEIKFLLHFVKESKQDESGMPNNRFLAERTGGTYSTLKVQPAELEDSGVYFCASSRNLKGEQFFGPGTRLTVL.

In nucleotides, the CDR3 is TGTGCCATCAGTCTGACAGGGGGAGATGAAAAACTGTTTTTT. This translates into CAISLTGGDEKLFF. V usage is TRBV10-3 and J usage is TRBJ1-4; TRBD1 matches at 9 bases. CDR3 length: 14 amino acids. The V gene end was trimmed by 5 bases and the J gene end by 6 bases; junction bases not matched to a gene: 4. The germline gives CDR1 ENHRY, CDR2 SYGVKD.

The rearrangement uses TRBV3-1 (or the pseudogene TRBV3-2) and TRBJ2-3; the D is unclear. Germline V gene data show CDR1 as LGHDT and CDR2 as YNNKEL (reference sequence). V was shortened by 1 base and J by 6 bases, with 5 bases between the two germline ends. This CDR3 spans 12 amino acids. The CDR3 DNA follows: TGTGCCAGCAGCCAAGTCCCGGATACGCAGTATTTT. As protein: CASSQVPDTQYF.